Each of the 10 T cell receptor beta chains below was sequenced from the same sample in a study of T cell repertoires in cytomegalovirus infection. TCRdb itself ran the reads through MiXCR, one entry per CDR3 protein. Here the sample spans approximately 700,000 distinct CDR3 sequences, 35% being singletons. The sequenced material came from PBMCs. All receptors come from a human donor in good health (CMV status not recorded). Some clones in this sample may be carry-over from other donors' samples.

The CDR3 coding sequence is TGTGCCAGCAGATCGACCGGGACAGACAATGAGCAGTTCTTC. This encodes CASRSTGTDNEQFF. V and J are TRBV7-6 and TRBJ2-1, with 7 bases aligning to TRBD1. The V gene end was trimmed by 6 bases and the J gene end by 5 bases; junction bases not matched to a gene: 7. The CDR3 is 14 amino acids. Germline assignment: CDR1 SGHVS and CDR2 FNYEAQ.

This rearrangement joins TRBV29-1 to TRBJ1-1, with a possible D match to TRBD1 (5 bases). Trimming removed 5 bases at V and 2 bases at J, with 12 bases between. This CDR3 is built from 13 residues. Germline CDR1 is SQVTM and CDR2 is ANQGSEA. For the CDR3, the DNA is TGCAGCGTTCTCGGGACGGTTAACACTGAAGCTTTCTTT. Translation gives CSVLGTVNTEAFF. Full variable domain (rest looked up from reference TRBV29-1 and TRBJ1-1): SAVISQKPSRDICQRGTSLTIQCQVDSQVTMMFWYRQQPGQSLTLIATANQGSEATYESGFVIDKFPISRPNLTFSTLTVSNMSPEDSSIYLCSVLGTVNTEAFFGQGTRLTVV.

CDR3 sequence (DNA): TGCGCCAGCAGCTTCGTTTCCGGCAGCATGAACACTGAAGCTTTCTTT. Protein product: CASSFVSGSMNTEAFF. The chain is built from TRBV5-1 and TRBJ1-1, with D uncertain. This CDR3 is built from 16 residues. Per germline, CDR1 SGHRS and CDR2 YFSETQ. The ends were cut back, 2 bases at V and 0 bases at J, with 14 bases in the middle. Looking up the rest from reference TRBV5-1 and TRBJ1-1 gives the full variable domain: KAGVTQTPRYLIKTRGQQVTLSCSPISGHRSVSWYQQTPGQGLQFLFEYFSETQRNKGNFPGRFSGRQFSNSRSEMNVSTLELGDSALYLCASSFVSGSMNTEAFFGQGTRLTVV.

This clonotype was counted at least ten times. The chain employs TRBV7-2 and TRBJ2-5, with D possibly matching TRBD1 (6 bases). The length of the CDR3 is 18 residues. The germline gives CDR1 SGHTA, CDR2 FQGNSA. Trimming shortened V by 6 bases and J by 1 base, and 24 bases separated the two germline ends. The CDR3, as DNA: TGTGCCAGCAGACCGGACCCGTCGGGACACAGAATCCAAGAGACCCAGTACTTC. Protein product: CASRPDPSGHRIQETQYF. The complete variable domain, with remaining parts taken from reference TRBV7-2 and TRBJ2-5, reads GAGVSQSPSNKVTEKGKDVELRCDPISGHTALYWYRQSLGQGLEFLIYFQGNSAPDKSGLPSDRFSAERTGGSVSTLTIQRTQQEDSAVYLCASRPDPSGHRIQETQYFGPGTRLLVL.

CDR3 loop: CASSDPRTGDYGYTF. The CDR3 region has the DNA TGTGCCAGCAGTGACCCCAGGACAGGCGACTATGGCTACACCTTC. The V and J genes are TRBV12-3 or TRBV12-4 and TRBJ1-2, with 7 bases lining up with TRBD1. Trimming cost V 5 bases and J 3 bases; bases outside gene matches: 9. The CDR3 extends over 15 amino acids.

This clonotype was seen a few times. The chain links TRBV28 to TRBJ2-3, with D perhaps assigned TRBD1 or TRBD2 (7 bases each). V dropped 1 base and J dropped 0 bases, with 17 bases sitting between them. The CDR3 has 18 amino acids. The germline V gene has CDR1 MDHEN and CDR2 SYDVKM. The chain's CDR3 is CASSLSGEGALSTDTQYF. Here the CDR3 DNA reads TGTGCCAGCAGTTTATCCGGGGAGGGGGCCCTTAGCACAGATACGCAGTATTTT.

This clonotype has a handful of counts. One end of the junction does not line up with germline, which may come from a read error. The gene calls are TRBV19 and TRBJ1-1; D is ambiguous. This CDR3 spans 13 amino acids. Germline V gene sequence: CDR1 LNHDA, CDR2 SQIVND (reference sequence). The chain's CDR3 is CASSLDADTEAFF. The CDR3 coding sequence is TGTGCCAGTAGTTTAGACGCCGACACTGAAGCTTTCTTT.

The gene calls are TRBV20-1 and TRBJ2-7, with TRBD2 identical over 7 bases. The germline gives CDR1 DFQATT, CDR2 SNEGSKA (reference sequence). The CDR3 consists of 15 residues. The V segment lost 5 bases and the J segment 0 bases; nucleotides outside the gene matches: 10. This CDR3 reads CSAGPPGGSSYEQYF. Written as DNA, the CDR3 is TGCAGTGCTGGACCGCCGGGCGGGAGCTCCTACGAGCAGTACTTC.

V is TRBV7-2 and J is TRBJ2-5; the D gene is possibly TRBD1 (5 bases). The V end was cut by 5 bases, the J end by 5 bases, with 12 bases between. Germline V gives CDR1 SGHTA, CDR2 FQGNSA. The CDR3 is made up of 13 amino acids. This CDR3 reads CASSGRVEETQYF. As DNA, the CDR3 is TGTGCCAGCAGCGGCAGGGTTGAGGAGACCCAGTACTTC.

There are a few counts of this clonotype. J is TRBJ1-5 and V is TRBV20-1, with 8 bases matching TRBD1. CDR1 is DFQATT and CDR2 is SNEGSKA in the germline V gene (reference sequence). Unmatched junction bases numbered 7, after V lost 5 bases and J lost 1 base. This CDR3 is built from 15 residues. DNA for the CDR3: TGCAGTGCTGATACAGGGGGTCGCAGCAATCAGCCCCAGCATTTT. The encoded protein is CSADTGGRSNQPQHF.